The rows below give T cell receptor beta chains drawn from one sample of a study of blood T cell repertoires in COVID-19. The method was immunoSEQ multiplex PCR; TCRdb's version includes in-frame clones alone and lacks a portion of them. The sample contains 440,000 or so clones, approximately 91% of which appear only once. The sequencing input was peripheral blood. Every receptor here comes from a middle-aged woman with COVID-19, enrolled during active disease. Both conserved end residues are part of each CDR3. Fields, in order: D gene, clone size, J gene, V gene, CDR3 DNA, CDR3 protein. The D gene is left open where the match is weak. Clone size is shown for a subset of rows, as once, few, many or a class of expanded clone.

- - TRBJ1-2 TRBV12-5 TGTGCTAGTGGTTTCGGTGGTCGGAGTGGCTACACCTTC CASGFGGRSGYTF
TRBD1 few TRBJ1-6 TRBV27 TGTGCCAGCAGCCTTACGCCGGGACAGATAAATTCACCCCTCCACTTT CASSLTPGQINSPLHF
- - TRBJ2-2 TRBV6-5 TGTGCCAGCAGTCTAGGGGGAGTGAACACCGGGGAGCTGTTTTTT CASSLGGVNTGELFF
- - TRBJ2-7 TRBV6-6 TGTGCCAGCAGCCGACGTCCGGGGGGCGCAAATATAGATACCTACGAGCAGTACTTC CASSRRPGGANIDTYEQYF
- - TRBJ1-1 TRBV6-2/TRBV6-3 TGTGCCAGCAGTTACTGGTATCCACAATCTCTCTCTGAAGCTTTCTTT CASSYWYPQSLSEAFF
TRBD1 - TRBJ2-2 TRBV28 TGTGCCAGCAGCACTCCGGGACAGGGTCGGGGCACCGGGGAGCTGTTTTTT CASSTPGQGRGTGELFF
- - TRBJ1-6 TRBV25-1 TGTGCCAGCCCCCAACGGAGCTTCGCACCCCTCCACTTT CASPQRSFAPLHF
- once TRBJ1-4 TRBV5-4 TGTGCCAGCAGCTTGGGAGGGACAACTAATGAAAAACTGTTTTTT CASSLGGTTNEKLFF
- - TRBJ2-5 TRBV2 TGTGCGAGCTCGGGACAAAGACAAGAGACCCAGTACTTC CASSGQRQETQYF
- once TRBJ2-3 TRBV19 TGTGCCAGTAGTATAGGCAGGGCTGGAGATACGCAGTATTTT CASSIGRAGDTQYF
- - TRBJ1-6 TRBV18 TGTGCCAGCTCACCTCAGGTGGGCGGGGATAATTCACCCCTCCACTTT CASSPQVGGDNSPLHF
- few TRBJ2-1 TRBV4-3 TGCGCCAGCAGCCTCGGACGGGGCAATGAGCAGTTCTTC CASSLGRGNEQFF
TRBD1 - TRBJ1-1 TRBV6-5 TGTGCCAGCAGATCCCAGGGGGCGGCCACTGAAGCTTTCTTT CASRSQGAATEAFF
- - TRBJ1-2 TRBV19 TGTGCCAGTAGCGACCGTCCGCGGGATGGCTACACCTTC CASSDRPRDGYTF
- - TRBJ2-2 TRBV2 TGTGCCAGCAGTGACGGCAGGATCACCGGGGAGCTGTTTTTT CASSDGRITGELFF
- - TRBJ1-1 TRBV7-2 TGTGCCAGCAGCTTAGCGGGCAGGCTGAACACTGAAGCTTTCTTT CASSLAGRLNTEAFF
- - TRBJ2-5 TRBV20-1 TGCAGTGCTAGTCCCACCCGGGGGGCGGCACAAGAGACCCAGTACTTC CSASPTRGAAQETQYF
TRBD1 - TRBJ1-6 TRBV7-9 TGTGCCAGCAGCTTATGGGACAGGGATACTCCGCCCTATAATTCACCCCTCCACTTT CASSLWDRDTPPYNSPLHF
- - TRBJ2-3 TRBV28 TGTGCCAGCAGTCCCCCCCCCAGGGGCGTTAGCACAGATACGCAGTATTTT CASSPPPRGVSTDTQYF
- - TRBJ1-2 TRBV28 TGTGCCAGCAGTTTAAGTTGGGGGGGAAACTATGGCTACACCTTC CASSLSWGGNYGYTF
TRBD1 - TRBJ2-6 TRBV27 TGTGCCAGCAGACCGCGGACAGGGCGTGAATGGTCTGGGGCCAACGTCCTGACTTTC CASRPRTGREWSGANVLTF
- - TRBJ1-2 TRBV21-1 TGTGCCAGCAGCAAAGAGGAGTATGGCTACACCTTC CASSKEEYGYTF
TRBD1 - TRBJ2-1 TRBV6-5 TGTGCCAGCAGTTTCGAACCGACAGGGGCGCGCAATGAGCAGTTCTTC CASSFEPTGARNEQFF
TRBD2 - TRBJ2-3 TRBV5-1 TGCGCCAGCAGCTCCTCCGGCGGAGCGGGGGGGGCAGATACGCAGTATTTT CASSSSGGAGGADTQYF
- once TRBJ2-5 TRBV4-1 TGCGCCAGCAGCCAAGTCCTTCTAGAGACCCAGTACTTC CASSQVLLETQYF
- - TRBJ1-2 TRBV25-1 TGTGCCAGCGGCGGGGACGGCCTGCGGGGCTACACCTTC CASGGDGLRGYTF
- - TRBJ2-1 TRBV6-5 TGTGCCAGCAAGGGGACACCATACAATGAGCAGTTCTTC CASKGTPYNEQFF
- - TRBJ2-2 TRBV6-4 TGTGCCAGCAGTAGACAGGAGGACACCGGGGAGCTGTTTTTT CASSRQEDTGELFF
- few TRBJ2-1 TRBV19 TGTGCCAGTAGTCCGGGTCCCCTACTTACCGATGAGCAGTTCTTC CASSPGPLLTDEQFF
- - TRBJ1-5 TRBV28 TGTGCCAGCAGTTTATTGGGGGGGGCTTATCAGCCCCAGCATTTT CASSLLGGAYQPQHF
TRBD1 - TRBJ1-6 TRBV30 TGTGCCTGGATTCCCGGGACAGGGGTTTTTCGAAGCTCCTATAATTCACCCCTCCACTTT CAWIPGTGVFRSSYNSPLHF
TRBD1 - TRBJ2-7 TRBV6-5 TGTGCCAGCAGTTGGAGCGGGACAGGGCCCTACGAGCAGTACTTC CASSWSGTGPYEQYF
- few TRBJ1-2 TRBV18 TGTGCCAGCTCACCACTTTCGGGGGACGCTAACTATGGCTACACCTTC CASSPLSGDANYGYTF
- - TRBJ1-3 TRBV5-8 TGTGCCAGCAGCTTTAGGGGACAAATCTCTGGAAACACCATATATTTT CASSFRGQISGNTIYF
- - TRBJ2-2 TRBV3-1/TRBV3-2 TGTGCCAGCAGCCAAGATCCGGACAGAGATGACACCGGGGAGCTGTTTTTT CASSQDPDRDDTGELFF
TRBD1 - TRBJ1-2 TRBV5-1 TGCGCCAGCAGCCCCGGGACAGGGGGATTTGGCTACACCTTC CASSPGTGGFGYTF
TRBD1 - TRBJ2-3 TRBV18 TGTGCCAGCTCCGACAGGGTGTCAGATACGCAGTATTTT CASSDRVSDTQYF
TRBD2 once TRBJ2-1 TRBV4-1 TGCGCCAGCAGCCAGAGAAGCGGGGGGGCCTACAATGAGCAGTTCTTC CASSQRSGGAYNEQFF
- once TRBJ1-2 TRBV5-1 TGCGCCAGCAGCTTGGTAGATAACTATGGCTACACCTTC CASSLVDNYGYTF
- - TRBJ1-1 TRBV29-1 TGCAGCGTACGGGAGGGGTGGAACACTGAAGCTTTCTTT CSVREGWNTEAFF
TRBD2 - TRBJ2-3 TRBV27 TGTGCCAGCAGTTTAATCCGTGAGCGGGGGGATACGCAGTATTTT CASSLIRERGDTQYF
- - TRBJ1-2 TRBV6-5 TGTGCCAGCAGTACGGACAGTTTAGGCTACACCTTC CASSTDSLGYTF
TRBD2 - TRBJ2-7 TRBV7-9 TGTGCCAGCAGCTTAGTTGTCCGGGGGGAATACGAGCAGTACTTC CASSLVVRGEYEQYF
- - TRBJ1-1 TRBV5-1 TGCGCCAGCAGCCCCGGGAACACTGAAGCTTTCTTT CASSPGNTEAFF
- - TRBJ1-5 TRBV27 TGTGCCAGCAGTTTAACGACACAGGGGCCCCAGCATTTT CASSLTTQGPQHF
- - TRBJ2-2 TRBV4-3 TGCGCCAGCAGCCAAGGTCGTCTAGCCATCGGGGAGCTGTTTTTT CASSQGRLAIGELFF
- - TRBJ1-5 TRBV7-2 TGTGCCAGCAGCTTTAAGGGGGATCAGCCCCAGCATTTT CASSFKGDQPQHF
- - TRBJ1-2 TRBV18 TGTGCCAGCTCCCCCGGGGGGGGAGTTGATGGCTACACCTTC CASSPGGGVDGYTF
- - TRBJ1-2 TRBV14 TGTGCCAGCAGCCAAGTACGGACTTACGGCGGCTACACCTTC CASSQVRTYGGYTF
- - TRBJ1-5 TRBV30 TGTGCCTGGAGGGGAACCGAGGGTCAGCCCCAGCATTTT CAWRGTEGQPQHF
TRBD1 - TRBJ1-6 TRBV5-1 TGCGCCAGCAGCCTGGGGACAGGGGGCTATAATTCACCCCTCCACTTT CASSLGTGGYNSPLHF
- few TRBJ1-5 TRBV6-2/TRBV6-3 TGTGCCAGCAGTCCGGACAGACCGCAGCCCCAGCATTTT CASSPDRPQPQHF
- - TRBJ1-1 TRBV6-5 TGTGCCAGCAACCGAAGGGGCACTGAAGCTTTCTTT CASNRRGTEAFF
- - TRBJ2-3 TRBV6-6 TGTGCCAGCAGCGGGGTGGGGATGGCAGATACGCAGTATTTT CASSGVGMADTQYF
- - TRBJ1-6 TRBV9 TGTGCCAGCAGCGCCGGTAATTCACCCCTCCACTTT CASSAGNSPLHF
TRBD2 - TRBJ2-5 TRBV20-1 TGCAGTGCTAGTGGGACTAGGGCCCAAGAGACCCAGTACTTC CSASGTRAQETQYF
- - TRBJ1-2 TRBV6-5 TGTGCCAGCAGTACTCTTGCCGCTAACTATGGCTACACCTTC CASSTLAANYGYTF